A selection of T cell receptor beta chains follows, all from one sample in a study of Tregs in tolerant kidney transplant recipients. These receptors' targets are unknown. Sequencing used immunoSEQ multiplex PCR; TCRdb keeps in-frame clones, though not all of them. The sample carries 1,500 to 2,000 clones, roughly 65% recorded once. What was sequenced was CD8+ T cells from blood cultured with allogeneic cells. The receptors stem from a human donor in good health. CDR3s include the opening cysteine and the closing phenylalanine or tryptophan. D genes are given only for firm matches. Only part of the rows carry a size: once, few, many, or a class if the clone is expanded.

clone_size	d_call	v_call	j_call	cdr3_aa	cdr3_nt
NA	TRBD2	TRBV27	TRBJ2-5	CASSRLAGWAWETQYF	TGTGCCAGCAGCCGACTAGCGGGTTGGGCTTGGGAGACCCAGTACTTC
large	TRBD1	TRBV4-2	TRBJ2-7	CASSQVGTGNYEQYF	TGTGCCAGCAGCCAAGTGGGGACAGGGAATTACGAGCAGTACTTC
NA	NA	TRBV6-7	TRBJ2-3	CASRERYLSTDTQYF	TGTGCCAGCAGGGAGAGATATCTTAGCACAGATACGCAGTATTTT
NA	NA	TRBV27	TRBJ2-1	CASTLGGSSYNEQFF	TGTGCCAGCACCTTAGGGGGTAGCTCCTACAATGAGCAGTTCTTC
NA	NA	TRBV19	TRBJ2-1	CASSIGFSDYEQFF	TGTGCCAGTAGTATTGGTTTCAGCGATTATGAGCAGTTCTTC
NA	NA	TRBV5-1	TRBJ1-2	CASSLGFWYTF	TGCGCCAGCAGCTTGGGTTTCTGGTACACCTTC
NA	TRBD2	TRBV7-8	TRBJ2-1	CASSTPAGESYNEQFF	TGTGCCAGCAGCACCCCGGCGGGGGAATCCTACAATGAGCAGTTCTTC
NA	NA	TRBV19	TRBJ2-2	CASSIWGGHGELFF	TGTGCCAGTAGTATTTGGGGCGGTCACGGGGAGCTGTTTTTT
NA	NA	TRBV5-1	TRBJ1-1	CPLLVENTEAFF	TGCCCTCTATTGGTGGAGAACACTGAAGCTTTCTTT
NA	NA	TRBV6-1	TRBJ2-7	CASSEALKWGRVKEQYF	TGTGCCAGCAGTGAGGCCCTCAAATGGGGGAGAGTAAAAGAGCAGTACTTC
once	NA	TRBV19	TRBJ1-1	CASSILVGMNTEAFF	TGTGCCAGTAGTATTTTAGTGGGTATGAACACTGAAGCTTTCTTT
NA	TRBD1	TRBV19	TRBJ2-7	CASSLTGGASEQYF	TGTGCCAGTAGTTTGACAGGGGGCGCCTCCGAGCAGTACTTC
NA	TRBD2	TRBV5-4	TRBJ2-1	CASSAGLAGGPGGWTEQFF	TGTGCCAGCAGCGCTGGACTAGCGGGAGGGCCGGGAGGATGGACTGAGCAGTTCTTC
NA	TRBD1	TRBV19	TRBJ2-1	CASSMWTGQGEQFF	TGTGCCAGTAGTATGTGGACAGGGCAGGGTGAGCAGTTCTTC
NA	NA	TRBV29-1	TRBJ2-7	CSVETAGQSYEQYF	TGCAGCGTTGAAACGGCCGGACAGTCCTACGAGCAGTACTTC